This TCR beta chain was observed in a study of blood T cell repertoires in COVID-19. Study information: Italy, Spain and the United States were the sources of the convalescent and acute COVID-19 samples. T cells, B-cell-depleted T cells, or PBMCs provided the cDNA or gDNA that served as material.

The CDR3 is 13 amino acids. V trimming: 5 bases; J trimming: 7 bases; junction bases outside the gene matches: 5. Germline-derived CDR1 and CDR2 are SGHTA and FQGNSA. TCRdb's copy holds only in-frame clones and misses some; the assay was immunoSEQ multiplex PCR. The table records some 150,000 clones, 75% to 80% of them present only once. The V gene is TRBV7-2, the J gene TRBJ1-5; 7 bases match TRBD1. The source material was peripheral blood. This receptor was obtained from a woman aged 80 or older with acute or convalescent COVID-19. CDR3 DNA: TGTGCCAGCAGCACCGACAGGGACCAGCCCCAGCATTTT. This encodes CASSTDRDQPQHF.